The 16 T cell receptor beta chains listed next were all sequenced from one sample in a study of blood T cells in healthy people across ages. Next came a second PCR, run for roughly 6 to 11 cycles, which used a sample-barcoded 5' primer along with a J-beta primer mix. TCRdb reprocessed the 5' RACE reads via MiXCR and lists one record per CDR3 protein. The table has approximately 810,000 distinct CDR3 sequences, about 30% seen once. The source material was blood. All receptors derive from a woman older than 75 in good health.

This clonotype appeared a few times. The chain uses TRBV6-2 or TRBV6-3 and TRBJ1-2; TRBD1 might be the D (6 bases). V gave up 6 bases and J gave up 10 bases, with 21 bases separating them. This CDR3 contains 14 residues. CDR1 is MNHEY and CDR2 is SVGEGT in the germline V gene. CDR3 DNA sequence: TGTGCCAGCAGCGACACCGGGACAAGGTCCCCCTACACCTTC. Residues: CASSDTGTRSPYTF.

Note on this clonotype: A clone one base away is much larger, so this may be a read error. The chain carries TRBV7-2 and TRBJ2-4; 7 bases agree with TRBD1. V lost 5 bases and J lost 1; bases outside the gene matches: 2. Germline CDR1 is SGHTA and CDR2 is FQGNSA. The CDR3 covers 14 residues. The CDR3 protein is CTSSDRAAKNIQYF. In DNA, the CDR3 is TGTACCAGCAGCGACAGGGCGGCCAAAAACATTCAGTACTTC.

The table lists this clonotype with a few counts. The J gene is TRBJ1-2, the V gene TRBV9, with D maybe TRBD1 (5 bases). The CDR3 spans 15 residues. V lost 0 bases to trimming and J lost 4 bases, with 13 bases between them. CDR1 and CDR2 (germline): SGDLS, YYNGEE. CDR3 in amino acids: CASSVGGGTFYGYTF. The CDR3 DNA follows: TGTGCCAGCAGCGTAGGCGGGGGGACCTTCTATGGCTACACCTTC.

The genes are TRBV5-3 and TRBJ2-7; 9 positions agree with TRBD1. TRBV5-3 is recorded as an ORF, its role being uncertain. The CDR3 is 14 residues long. V was pared by 4 bases and J by 0 bases, with 2 bases of the junction left unmatched. For the CDR3, the DNA is TGTGCCAGAAGCCTACAGGGGGCCTCCTACGAGCAGTACTTC. Its translation: CARSLQGASYEQYF.

This clonotype was counted only a few times. The CDR3 DNA is TGCGCCAGCAGCTTGGCCTGGGTCAACACCGGGGAGCTGTTTTTT. Protein product: CASSLAWVNTGELFF. The chain links TRBV5-1 to TRBJ2-2; the D is unclear. This CDR3 contains 15 residues. Trimming pared 0 bases from V and 2 bases from J, leaving 8 bases between. CDR1 SGHRS and CDR2 YFSETQ come from the germline V gene.

As regards this clonotype: A much more abundant neighbour one base away suggests this may be a read error. V usage is TRBV7-9 and J usage is TRBJ2-1; D gene ambiguous. CDR1 SEHNR and CDR2 FQNEAQ come from the germline V gene (reference sequence). The CDR3 totals 13 residues. The CDR3 sequence: CAGSLPESNEQFF. The CDR3 DNA follows: TGTGCCGGCAGCTTACCAGAGTCCAATGAGCAGTTCTTC.

This rearrangement joins TRBV20-1 to TRBJ1-3; D is uncertain. Germline lookup yields CDR1 DFQATT and CDR2 SNEGSKA (reference sequence). The CDR3 sequence is 15 residues long. Between the trimmed V and J ends, which lost 1 base and 0 bases, there was a span of 10 bases. The DNA of the CDR3 is TGCAGTGCTAGAGCAGCCACGGGCTCTGGAAACACCATATATTTT. It codes for CSARAATGSGNTIYF.

The chain employs TRBV7-2 and TRBJ2-5, with D perhaps matching TRBD1 (6 bases). Trimming removed 2 bases at V and 11 bases at J, with 21 bases between. Germline values: CDR1 SGHTA, CDR2 FQGNSA. The CDR3 has 15 residues. CDR3 amino acids: CASSLWDNYYNEQYF. In DNA, the CDR3 is TGTGCCAGCAGCTTATGGGACAACTATTACAATGAGCAGTACTTC.

This clonotype was detected ten times or more. V is TRBV14 and J is TRBJ2-5; D remains ambiguous. V was cut by 1 base and J by 4 bases, with 4 bases left in between. The CDR3 runs to 12 residues. Germline V gene lookup returns CDR1 SGHDN and CDR2 FVKESK. This CDR3 is CASSQAPETQYF. The CDR3 DNA sequence: TGTGCCAGCAGCCAAGCCCCAGAGACCCAGTACTTC.

This chain connects TRBV20-1 to TRBJ2-1, with no clear D. V was trimmed by 6 bases and J by 8 bases, leaving 20 bases between them. The CDR3 length is 14 residues. Germline assignment: CDR1 DFQATT and CDR2 SNEGSKA (reference sequence). The CDR3 protein is CSAGFGGVWDEQFF. CDR3 coding DNA: TGCAGTGCGGGGTTTGGTGGAGTGTGGGATGAGCAGTTCTTC.

This clonotype was observed many times. The gene calls are TRBV25-1 and TRBJ1-2; 7 nucleotides match TRBD1. Trimming cost V 1 base and J 4 bases; bases outside gene matches: 0. The CDR3 consists of 13 residues. The germline V gene has CDR1 MGHDK and CDR2 SYGVNS. CDR3 coding DNA: TGTGCCAGCAGTGAATCAGGGGGCTATGGCTACACCTTC. It codes for CASSESGGYGYTF.

Many counts were recorded for this clonotype. The chain has TRBV7-2 and TRBJ2-1, with D tentatively TRBD2 (6 bases). The germline gives CDR1 SGHTA, CDR2 FQGNSA. This CDR3 has 14 residues. V lost 5 bases and J 1 base, leaving 9 bases between the germline ends. The CDR3 region has the DNA TGTGCCAGCAGCGGTCGGGGGTCCTACAATGAGCAGTTCTTC. This sequence encodes CASSGRGSYNEQFF.

The rearrangement links TRBV20-1 to TRBJ1-5; D gene unclear. Per the germline V gene, CDR1 is DFQATT and CDR2 is SNEGSKA (reference sequence). V was shortened by 5 bases and J by 3 bases, with 14 bases between the two germline ends. CDR3 size: 14 residues. CDR3 region: CSAVGRIDNQPQHF. The CDR3 nucleotides read TGCAGTGCTGTAGGGAGGATTGACAATCAGCCCCAGCATTTT.

The rearrangement links TRBV2 to TRBJ1-6; TRBD1 agrees at 10 bases. Germline CDR1 reads SNHLY; CDR2 reads FYNNEI. V was clipped by 3 bases and J by 7 bases; unmatched bases: 3. This CDR3 is built from 15 residues. The DNA for the CDR3 is TGTGCCAGCAGTGATCGGGGACAGGGGAATTCACCCCTCCACTTT. It specifies CASSDRGQGNSPLHF.

The rearrangement uses TRBV7-2 and TRBJ2-3; D gene ambiguous. The V and J ends lost 2 bases and 2 bases respectively, with 11 bases between them. CDR1 is SGHTA, CDR2 FQGNSA, per germline. The CDR3 is made up of 15 amino acids. As DNA, the CDR3 is TGTGCCAGCAGCTTACTAGGCAGCCTCACAGATACGCAGTATTTT. Translating it yields CASSLLGSLTDTQYF.

Points on this clonotype: A clone one base away is much larger, so this may be a read error. This chain connects TRBV6-5 to TRBJ2-3, with 7 bases identical to TRBD1. The CDR3 sequence is 17 residues long. Germline CDR1 and CDR2: MNHEY and SVGAGI. The CDR3 DNA reads as TGTGCCGGCAGTCACCTGAGAAGGGGGCATTATACAGATACGCAGTATTTT. It is translated as CAGSHLRRGHYTDTQYF.